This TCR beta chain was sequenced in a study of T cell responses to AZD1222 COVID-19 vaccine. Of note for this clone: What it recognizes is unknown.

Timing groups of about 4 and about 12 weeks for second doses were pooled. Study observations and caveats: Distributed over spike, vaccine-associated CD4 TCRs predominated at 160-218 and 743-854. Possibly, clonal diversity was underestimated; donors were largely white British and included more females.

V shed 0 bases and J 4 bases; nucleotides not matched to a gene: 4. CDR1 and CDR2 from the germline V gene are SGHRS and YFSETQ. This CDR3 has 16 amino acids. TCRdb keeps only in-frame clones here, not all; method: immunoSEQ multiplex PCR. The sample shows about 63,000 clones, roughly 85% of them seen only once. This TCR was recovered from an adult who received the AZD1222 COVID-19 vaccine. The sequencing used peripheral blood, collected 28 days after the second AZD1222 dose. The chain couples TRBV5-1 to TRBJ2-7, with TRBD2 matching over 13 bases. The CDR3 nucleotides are TGCGCCAGCAGCTTGGCTGAGACTAGCGGGGGGTACGAGCAGTACTTC. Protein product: CASSLAETSGGYEQYF.